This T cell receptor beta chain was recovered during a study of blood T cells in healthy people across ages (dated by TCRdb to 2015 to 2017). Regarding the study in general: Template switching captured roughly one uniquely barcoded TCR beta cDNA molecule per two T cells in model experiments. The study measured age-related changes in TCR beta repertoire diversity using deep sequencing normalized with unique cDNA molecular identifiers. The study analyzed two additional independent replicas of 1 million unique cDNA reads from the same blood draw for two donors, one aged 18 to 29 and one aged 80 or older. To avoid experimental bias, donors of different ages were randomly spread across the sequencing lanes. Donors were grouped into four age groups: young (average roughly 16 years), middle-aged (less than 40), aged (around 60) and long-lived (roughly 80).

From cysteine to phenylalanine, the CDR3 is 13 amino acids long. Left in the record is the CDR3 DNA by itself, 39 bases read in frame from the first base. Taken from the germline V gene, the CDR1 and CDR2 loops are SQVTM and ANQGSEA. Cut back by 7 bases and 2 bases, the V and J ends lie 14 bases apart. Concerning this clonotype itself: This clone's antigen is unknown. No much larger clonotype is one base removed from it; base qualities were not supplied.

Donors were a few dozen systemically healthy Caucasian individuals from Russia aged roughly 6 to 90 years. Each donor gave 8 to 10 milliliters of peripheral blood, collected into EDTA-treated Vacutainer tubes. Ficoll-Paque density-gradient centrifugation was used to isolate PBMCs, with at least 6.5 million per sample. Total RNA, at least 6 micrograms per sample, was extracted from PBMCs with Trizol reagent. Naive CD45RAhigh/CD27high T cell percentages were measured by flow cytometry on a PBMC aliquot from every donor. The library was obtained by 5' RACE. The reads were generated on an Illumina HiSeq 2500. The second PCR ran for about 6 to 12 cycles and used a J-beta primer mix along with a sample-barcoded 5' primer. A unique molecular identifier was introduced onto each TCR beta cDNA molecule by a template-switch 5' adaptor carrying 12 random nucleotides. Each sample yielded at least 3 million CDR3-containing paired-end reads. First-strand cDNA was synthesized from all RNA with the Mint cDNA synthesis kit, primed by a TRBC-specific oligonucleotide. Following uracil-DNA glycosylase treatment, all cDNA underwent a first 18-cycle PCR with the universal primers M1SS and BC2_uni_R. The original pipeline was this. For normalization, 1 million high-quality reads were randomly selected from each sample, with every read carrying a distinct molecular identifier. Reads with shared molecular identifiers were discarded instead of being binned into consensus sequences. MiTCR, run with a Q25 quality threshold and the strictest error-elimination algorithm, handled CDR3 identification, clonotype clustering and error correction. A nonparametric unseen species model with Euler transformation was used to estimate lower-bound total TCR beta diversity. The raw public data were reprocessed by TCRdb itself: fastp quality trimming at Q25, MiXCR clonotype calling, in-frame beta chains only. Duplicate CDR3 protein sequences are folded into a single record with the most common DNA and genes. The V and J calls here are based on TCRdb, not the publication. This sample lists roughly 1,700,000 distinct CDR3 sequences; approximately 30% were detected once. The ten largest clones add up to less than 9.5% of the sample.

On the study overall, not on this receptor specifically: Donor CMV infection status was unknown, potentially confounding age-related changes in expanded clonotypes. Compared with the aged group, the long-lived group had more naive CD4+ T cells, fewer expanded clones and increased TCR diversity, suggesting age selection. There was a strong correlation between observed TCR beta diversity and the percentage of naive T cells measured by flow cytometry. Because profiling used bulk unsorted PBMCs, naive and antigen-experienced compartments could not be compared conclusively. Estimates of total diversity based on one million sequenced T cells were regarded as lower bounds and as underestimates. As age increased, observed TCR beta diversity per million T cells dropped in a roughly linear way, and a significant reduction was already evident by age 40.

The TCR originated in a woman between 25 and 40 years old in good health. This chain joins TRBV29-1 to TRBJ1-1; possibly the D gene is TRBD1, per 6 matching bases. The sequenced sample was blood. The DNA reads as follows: TGCAGCGCCATCCCGACAGGAAACACTGAAGCTTTCTTT. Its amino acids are CSAIPTGNTEAFF.